This note documents a single T cell receptor (beta chain) sequence. The antigen this receptor binds is unknown. Base quality data are lacking; no much larger clone is found one base away. Its CDR3 holds 15 amino acids, cysteine through phenylalanine. Left in the record is the CDR3 DNA by itself, 45 bases read in frame from the first base. CDR1 and CDR2, per the germline V gene, are SGHVS and FQNEAQ. Trimming removed 4 bases from V and 1 base from J, leaving 11 bases between the germline ends. The data derive from a study of blood T cell repertoires in COVID-19 (dated by TCRdb to about 2020). Study-wide context: Samples covering the acute and convalescent phases of COVID-19 were provided by collaborators in the United States, Italy and Spain. The repertoires were released in a freely available public database meant as a resource for research on the immune response to SARS-CoV-2. HLA class I and class II types, where available, came from metadata supplied by the sample provider rather than from assay-based typing. The samples were drawn from two sources: the first 160 participants of the ongoing ImmuneRACE study, and fewer than 1,500 subjects contributed by 6 global collaborators. Nearly every sample came with metadata listing a de-identified subject ID, COVID-19 status, age in years and sex. The prospective study material was composed of cDNA or gDNA derived from T cells, B-cell-depleted T cells, or PBMCs. The dataset comprised deeply sampled blood TCRbeta repertoires from subjects exposed to, actively infected with, or recovered from COVID-19.

Participants in the prospective study were aged 18 to 89 years, lived in some 24 United States geographic areas, and enrolled through a virtual design. To assign participants to cohorts, the prospective study relied on clinical history that participants themselves reported in a screening survey and a study questionnaire. Recovered participants in ImmuneRACE Cohort 3 were defined as having two consecutive negative NP/OP PCR tests, clearance from a healthcare professional, or resolution of symptoms. In the prospective study, whole blood, serum and a nasopharyngeal or oropharyngeal swab were collected from each participant by mobile phlebotomists. Over a roughly 2-month period, participants in the prospective study had the option of providing additional blood draws and questionnaires. Before DNA extraction, prospective study blood samples were shipped either frozen or at room temperature. The immunoSEQ Assay, a bias-controlled multiplex PCR, was used to amplify TCRbeta CDR3 regions from genomic DNA. The study's processing was this. The number of nucleated cells in each sample was estimated by amplification of reference gene primers within the assay. To quantify the absolute abundance of each unique TCRbeta CDR3 rearrangement, sequence reads were collapsed and filtered. For each sample, productive Simpson clonality was calculated by taking the square root of Simpson's diversity index across productive rearrangements. Sourced from immuneACCESS, this table was stored by TCRdb with only in-frame sequences that have V and J called. A share of the clones is absent; for the studies checked, an unresolved V gene accounts for under half, and the remainder has no known explanation. Clonal size and the V and J genes are those of that table, whereas D and trimming came from the DNA. This sample gives about 480,000 clones in total; roughly 90% of them show up just once. Around 1.9% of the sample comes from the top ten.

What the study reported, not specific to this receptor: The amount of clinical and demographic metadata varied by source and participant and was provided uncurated.

This sequence uses TRBV7-8 and TRBJ1-3; 5 matching bases give a weak D call of TRBD1. This TCR derives from a woman between 35 and 50 years old who had recovered from COVID-19. The material sequenced was PBMCs or T cells enriched from blood (not recorded which). This receptor carries the CDR3 CASSSQPGSGNTIYF. The DNA sequence reads TGTGCCAGCAGCTCCCAGCCAGGGTCTGGAAACACCATATATTTT.